These T cell receptor beta chains were read from a single sample in a study of T cells after posttransplantation cyclophosphamide. TCRdb keeps only in-frame clones here, not all; method: immunoSEQ multiplex PCR. The sample holds roughly 21,000 clones, 86% seen once. The starting material was PBMCs, obtained around 53 weeks after allogeneic stem cell transplant with calcineurin inhibitor and methotrexate. The receptors here all came from a female patient in her 30s who received an allogeneic stem cell transplant from an unrelated donor, was CMV-positive, and had acute and chronic GVHD. Some of these T cells may belong to the graft donor. Both conserved end residues are part of each CDR3. D genes are given only for firm matches. Rows may omit the clone size; those that give it use once, few, many or a size class.

clone_size	v_call	j_call	d_call	cdr3_aa	cdr3_nt
.	TRBV4-1	TRBJ1-4	TRBD1	CASSQEGGGQGNEKLFF	TGCGCCAGCAGCCAAGAAGGGGGGGGACAGGGGAATGAAAAACTGTTTTTT
.	TRBV9	TRBJ2-7	.	CASSVGSGGAYEQYF	TGTGCCAGCAGCGTAGGCTCGGGTGGAGCCTACGAGCAGTACTTC
.	TRBV5-1	TRBJ1-1	TRBD1	CASNRGARGTNTEAFF	TGCGCCAGCAACAGGGGGGCGAGGGGAACAAACACTGAAGCTTTCTTT
.	TRBV18	TRBJ2-1	TRBD2	CASSRTSGGLYNEQFF	TGTGCCAGCTCCCGAACTAGCGGGGGACTTTACAATGAGCAGTTCTTC
few	TRBV5-1	TRBJ1-3	.	CASSGGSGKDTIYF	TGCGCCAGCAGCGGGGGGTCAGGGAAGGACACCATATATTTT
.	TRBV7-2	TRBJ2-5	.	CASSARKYKETQYF	TGTGCCAGCAGCGCCCGAAAGTACAAGGAGACCCAGTACTTC
.	TRBV11-3	TRBJ2-1	.	CASSLGGYNEQFF	TGTGCCAGCAGCTTGGGCGGGTACAATGAGCAGTTCTTC
.	TRBV28	TRBJ2-7	TRBD2	CASRLSGIWYEQYF	TGTGCCAGCCGACTTAGCGGGATTTGGTACGAGCAGTACTTC
.	TRBV4-1	TRBJ2-7	TRBD1	CASSSGGNYEQYF	TGCGCCAGCAGCTCAGGGGGCAACTACGAGCAGTACTTC
.	TRBV29-1	TRBJ1-4	TRBD1	CSVDRQGGEKLFF	TGCAGCGTTGACCGACAGGGTGGGGAAAAACTGTTTTTT
.	TRBV30	TRBJ2-1	.	CAWRESSARRGDEQFF	TGTGCCTGGAGGGAGTCAAGTGCCCGGCGTGGAGATGAGCAGTTCTTC
.	TRBV27	TRBJ1-6	.	CASSLIGQNSPLHF	TGTGCCAGCAGTTTAATTGGACAGAATTCACCCCTCCACTTT
.	TRBV19	TRBJ2-6	.	CASSRGQHSGANVLTF	TGTGCCAGTAGTAGGGGGCAACACTCTGGGGCCAACGTCCTGACTTTC
.	TRBV7-8	TRBJ2-7	.	CASSLVGRDNEQYF	TGTGCCAGCAGCTTAGTTGGCAGGGACAACGAGCAGTACTTC
.	TRBV9	TRBJ1-1	TRBD1	CASSAAGTGLTTEAFF	TGTGCCAGCAGCGCCGCCGGGACAGGGTTGACCACTGAAGCTTTCTTT
.	TRBV21-1	TRBJ2-3	.	CASSKRLREDTQYF	TGTGCCAGCAGCAAAAGGTTGCGGGAGGATACGCAGTATTTT
.	TRBV14	TRBJ2-3	TRBD2	CASRTSGTDTQYF	TGTGCCAGCCGGACTAGCGGCACAGATACGCAGTATTTT
once	TRBV6-5	TRBJ2-7	TRBD1	CASSYRGPASYEQYF	TGTGCCAGCAGTTACAGGGGGCCGGCGTCCTACGAGCAGTACTTC
few	TRBV28	TRBJ2-1	TRBD2	CASSPAGVFFEQFF	TGTGCCAGCAGTCCAGCGGGAGTTTTTTTTGAGCAGTTCTTC
.	TRBV18	TRBJ1-2	TRBD1	CASSLEATGGPVYGYTF	TGTGCCAGCTCCCTCGAGGCGACAGGGGGTCCGGTGTATGGCTACACCTTC
.	TRBV7-6	TRBJ2-1	.	CASSSVPPNEQFF	TGTGCCAGCAGCTCCGTCCCCCCCAATGAGCAGTTCTTC
.	TRBV5-4	TRBJ1-2	TRBD1	CASSLGGQGVYGYTF	TGTGCCAGCAGCTTGGGAGGACAGGGGGTATACGGCTACACCTTC
.	TRBV6-5	TRBJ1-5	.	CASSYSGADNQPQHF	TGTGCCAGCAGTTACTCTGGGGCGGACAATCAGCCCCAGCATTTT
.	TRBV7-6	TRBJ1-1	.	CASSHLNTEAFF	TGTGCCAGCAGTCATCTAAACACTGAAGCTTTCTTT
.	TRBV7-2	TRBJ1-2	TRBD1	CASSRQGTINYGYTF	TGTGCCAGCAGCAGACAGGGGACCATTAACTATGGCTACACCTTC
.	TRBV7-2	TRBJ2-2	TRBD2	CASSLVTLAGGITGELFF	TGTGCCAGCAGCTTAGTCACCTTAGCGGGAGGGATCACCGGGGAGCTGTTTTTT
.	TRBV7-6	TRBJ2-1	TRBD1	CASSRRGHYNEQFF	TGTGCCAGCAGCAGAAGGGGGCACTACAATGAGCAGTTCTTC
.	TRBV5-1	TRBJ2-1	.	CASSLAMTAHNEQFF	TGCGCCAGCAGCTTGGCCATGACTGCACACAATGAGCAGTTCTTC
.	TRBV30	TRBJ2-1	TRBD2	CAWSVRSGINEQFF	TGTGCCTGGAGTGTACGTAGCGGGATCAATGAGCAGTTCTTC
.	TRBV29-1	TRBJ2-7	TRBD1	CSVLTRTGNEQYF	TGCAGCGTCCTCACCCGGACAGGCAACGAGCAGTACTTC
.	TRBV5-1	TRBJ2-1	TRBD2	CASSSSSGGTTYNEQFF	TGCGCCAGCAGCTCCTCTAGCGGGGGGACTACTTACAATGAGCAGTTCTTC
.	TRBV12-5	TRBJ1-1	.	CASGLVGGVAFF	TGTGCTAGTGGTTTGGTAGGGGGGGTGGCTTTCTTT
.	TRBV9	TRBJ1-3	.	CASSVEINSGNTIYF	TGTGCCAGCAGCGTAGAAATAAACTCTGGAAACACCATATATTTT
.	TRBV2	TRBJ1-2	.	CASSEIRVFGYTF	TGTGCCAGCAGTGAGATTCGGGTATTTGGCTACACCTTC
.	TRBV2	TRBJ2-7	.	CASSELERYSYEQYF	TGTGCCAGCAGTGAGTTGGAGCGGTACTCCTACGAGCAGTACTTC
.	TRBV7-8	TRBJ1-6	.	CASSLGYRGGQWDSPLHF	TGTGCCAGCAGCTTAGGGTATAGAGGCGGGCAATGGGATTCACCCCTCCACTTT